Sequencing of this T cell receptor beta chain was carried out in a study of blood T cell repertoires in COVID-19. The overall study: Samples came from the United States, Italy and Spain, spanning acute and convalescent COVID-19. Nucleic acid was either cDNA or gDNA, and it came from T cells, B-cell-depleted T cells, or PBMCs.

Authors' methods: Reference gene primer amplification yielded estimated nucleated cell counts. Assay used: immunoSEQ multiplex PCR; TCRdb lists only in-frame clones, some missing. V and J calls and clone size are copied from that table; D and trimming were computed from the DNA. The table shows 100,000 to 150,000 clones, with approximately 90% occurring only once. V was clipped by 5 bases and J by 6 bases; unmatched bases: 11. The V gene's germline CDR1 is SSHAT and CDR2 FNYEAQ (reference sequence). The length of the CDR3 is 16 residues. The chain is built from TRBV7-7 and TRBJ2-1; 9 nucleotides align to TRBD2. The receptor comes from a man between 35 and 55 years old with acute or convalescent COVID-19. The sample was peripheral blood. DNA for the CDR3: TGTGCCAGCAGCAAAGGAAGGGCTAGCGGGATCAATGAGCAGTTCTTC. Translation: CASSKGRASGINEQFF.